Sequencing of this T cell receptor beta chain was carried out in a study of beta chain features in type 1 diabetes. Study-wide results and caveats: The question left open here concerned HLA type influencing TCRB rearrangement. More deletions and fewer insertions at VDJ junctions were seen in type 1 diabetes patients. TCRB CDR3s from Type 1 diabetes patients were moderately but significantly shorter in all four CD4+ subsets.

Researchers reported sorting CD4+ naive, central memory, regulatory and stem cell-like memory cells via CD45RO/CCR7/CD25/CD127/CD95/CD27. CDR3 size: 15 residues. Germline V gene sequence: CDR1 WNHNN, CDR2 SYGVQD (reference sequence). V was pared by 5 bases and J by 4 bases, with 14 bases between. Expressed TCRB transcripts were sequenced because the entire RNA isolate underwent reverse transcription. Sequenced by immunoSEQ multiplex PCR; TCRdb stores in-frame clones only, minus some. The profile shows some 120,000 clones, 15% to 20% of them singletons. The table lists this clone with many counts. Its antigen is still unknown.

The chain carries TRBV10-1 and TRBJ2-2; no reliable D call. This sequence originates from a man aged 18-30 years with type 1 diabetes. The sequencing sample was made of central memory CD4+ T cells from blood. CDR3 coding DNA: TGCGCCAGCAGTACAGCCCTGGTGGGCACCGGGGAGCTGTTTTTT. Encoded protein: CASSTALVGTGELFF.